A selection of T cell receptor beta chains follows, all from one sample in a study of cytomegalovirus exposure and HLA in healthy donors. Sequenced by immunoSEQ multiplex PCR; TCRdb stores in-frame clones only, minus some. Of about 150,000 clones detected, roughly nine tenths appear once; the ten largest clones hold about 0.65%. The specimen was PBMCs. These receptors all come from a man in his late teens or twenties in good health and CMV-seronegative. The CDR3 runs from the conserved cysteine through the conserved F or W. The D gene is left open where the match is weak. Clone size appears in some rows only: once, few, many, or a class for an expanded clone.

j_call,d_call,v_call,clone_size,cdr3_nt,cdr3_aa
TRBJ2-2,NA,TRBV11-2,NA,TGTGCCAGCAGCCTAACAGTATCGAACACCGGGGAGCTGTTTTTT,CASSLTVSNTGELFF
TRBJ1-5,TRBD1,TRBV4-3,NA,TGCGCCAGCAGCCACTTCACAGGGGGACAGCCCCAGCATTTT,CASSHFTGGQPQHF
TRBJ2-3,TRBD2,TRBV4-1,NA,TGCGCCAGCAGCCGAGCGGGAGTGACAGATACGCAGTATTTT,CASSRAGVTDTQYF
TRBJ1-2,NA,TRBV27,NA,TGTGCCAGCAGCCCCGGGGGAGGAGGCTACACCTTC,CASSPGGGGYTF
TRBJ1-2,TRBD1,TRBV14,NA,TGTGCCAGCAGCCAAGGACAGGGGATAAACTATGGCTACACCTTC,CASSQGQGINYGYTF
TRBJ2-7,TRBD2,TRBV10-1,NA,TGCGCCAGCAGTGCACCGGGACTATCCGAGCAGTACTTC,CASSAPGLSEQYF
TRBJ1-5,NA,TRBV30,NA,TGTGCCTGGAGTGTAGCGGGACCTCAGCCCCAGCATTTT,CAWSVAGPQPQHF
TRBJ1-3,NA,TRBV9,NA,TGTGCCAGCAGCGTTAGTGAACCTGGAAACACCATATATTTT,CASSVSEPGNTIYF
TRBJ2-1,TRBD1,TRBV14,NA,TGTGCCAGCAGCCCCAGGGGGTGGAATGAGCAGTTCTTC,CASSPRGWNEQFF
TRBJ2-7,TRBD1,TRBV10-3,NA,TGTGCCATCAGCGATACCCTCGGGGACAGGGCCTACGAGCAGTACTTC,CAISDTLGDRAYEQYF
TRBJ1-1,TRBD1,TRBV30,few,TGTATCCTGAGTCGGGACAGGGTTTTTCCAAAACTGAACCCTGAAGCTTTCTTT,CILSRDRVFPKLNPEAFF
TRBJ1-3,NA,TRBV7-2,few,TGTGCCAGCAGCTTGAATGGGAGGGGAAACACCATATATTTT,CASSLNGRGNTIYF